This T cell receptor (beta chain) comes out of a study of shared clonotypes between healthy human individuals. Study findings and constraints: Generation probabilities were higher for clonotypes shared across all four sorted-subset donors than for unshared ones. Deeper or shallower sequencing was expected to change how clonotypes are shared among donors.

A word on this clone: The antigen remains undetermined.

The CDR3 contains 15 residues. CDR1 is MGHRA and CDR2 is YSYEKL in the germline V gene. Losses at the gene ends were 1 base for V and 9 bases for J; bases not matched to a gene: 8. Profiled with immunoSEQ multiplex PCR; TCRdb holds only in-frame clones, not every one. The sample yields approximately 600,000 clones, 95% seen once. Terminally differentiated effector memory CD45RA+ cells were excluded from the naive CD8 cells, which were CD45RO-negative and positively selected for CCR7. Donors were Caucasian adults residing in Nashville, Tennessee, USA. V gene TRBV4-1 combines with J gene TRBJ2-1, with 8 bases that match TRBD2. This TCR was recovered from a woman in her 30s in good health. Source material: naive CD8+ T cells sorted from blood. In DNA, the CDR3 is TGCGCCAGCAGCCAAGGAGCGGGAGCCCCGGGTGAGCAGTTCTTC. This codes for CASSQGAGAPGEQFF.